This TCR beta chain was captured by sequencing in a study of vaccination and CD4 T cells after COVID-19. At the level of the study: Drawing of post-COVID samples took place a median approximately 100 days after diagnosis (range 35 to 161). General observations from the study: There were relatively few convalescent patients studied, and there were no early post-infection timepoints. Clonotypes reactive to SARS-CoV-2 had a median that went up from roughly 21 to 40, but not significantly.

V was cut by 4 bases and J by 5 bases, with 15 bases left in between. This CDR3 is 14 amino acids long. Germline V CDR1 and CDR2: SGHNT, YYREEE (reference sequence). Treatment denoted: approximately 11-day PBMC culture with coronavirus spike peptide pools or control peptides (ViraFEST assay). Sequencing of cultured CD4+ T cell DNA used the Oncomine TCR Beta short-read assay. Cultured CD4+ T cells yielded the extracted genomic DNA. TCRdb independently ran MiXCR on the PCR reads; one entry per CDR3 protein. The data contain under 6,500 distinct CDR3 sequences, 40% to 50% of them singletons. Comments on this clonotype: Its antigen is unknown.

This receptor was identified in a human donor who had recovered from COVID-19. J is TRBJ2-5 and V is TRBV5-4; a possible D gene is TRBD1 (5 bases). The source material was CD4+ T cells from blood, cultured in vitro. For the CDR3, the DNA is TGTGCCAGCAGCGCCAAGACAGATTCCGAGACCCAGTACTTC. It translates to CASSAKTDSETQYF. Together with reference TRBV5-4 and TRBJ2-5, the CDR3 gives the full variable domain: ETGVTQSPTHLIKTRGQQVTLRCSSQSGHNTVSWYQQALGQGPQFIFQYYREEENGRGNFPPRFSGLQFPNYSSELNVNALELDDSALYLCASSAKTDSETQYFGPGTRLLVL.